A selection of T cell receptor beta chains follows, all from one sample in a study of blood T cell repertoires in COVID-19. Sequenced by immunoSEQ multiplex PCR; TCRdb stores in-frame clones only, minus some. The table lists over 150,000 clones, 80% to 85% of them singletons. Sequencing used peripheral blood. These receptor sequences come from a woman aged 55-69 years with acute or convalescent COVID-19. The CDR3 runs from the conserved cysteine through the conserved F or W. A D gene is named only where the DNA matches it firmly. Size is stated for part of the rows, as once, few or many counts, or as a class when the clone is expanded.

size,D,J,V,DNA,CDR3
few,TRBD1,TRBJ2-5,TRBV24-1,TGTGCCACCAGTGAGGGACAGTCAGAGACCCAGTACTTC,CATSEGQSETQYF
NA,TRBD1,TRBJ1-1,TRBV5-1,TGCGCCAGCAGCTTGGGCCCAGGGGGCGAAGCTTTCTTT,CASSLGPGGEAFF
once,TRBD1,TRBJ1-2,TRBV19,TGTGCCAGTAAATCCCGGGACAGGAGTTTAGGCTACACCTTC,CASKSRDRSLGYTF
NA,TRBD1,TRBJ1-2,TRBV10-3,TGTGCCATCAGTGAACGGACAGGGAACTATGGCTACACCTTC,CAISERTGNYGYTF
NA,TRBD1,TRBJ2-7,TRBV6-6,TGTGCCAGCACCCTACAGGGGGCGGCCTACGAGCAGTACTTC,CASTLQGAAYEQYF
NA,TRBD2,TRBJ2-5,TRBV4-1,TGCGCCAGCAGCCAAGAACGCGGGGGGGCCCTTCGTCTAAGCCAAGAGACCCAGTACTTC,CASSQERGGALRLSQETQYF
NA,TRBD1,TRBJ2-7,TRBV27,TGTGCCAGCAGTTTATGGCCCCGGGACAGCTACGAGCAGTACTTC,CASSLWPRDSYEQYF
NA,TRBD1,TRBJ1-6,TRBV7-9,TGTGCCAGCACCCTTGACAGGGGGGATTCACCCCTCCACTTT,CASTLDRGDSPLHF
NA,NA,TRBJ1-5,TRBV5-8,TGTGCCAGCAGCTTGAAACAGGGCCTGCAGCCCCAGCATTTT,CASSLKQGLQPQHF
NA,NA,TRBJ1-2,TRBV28,TGTGCCAGCAGTTCCCCCAGGGCGACTAACTATGGCTACACCTTC,CASSSPRATNYGYTF
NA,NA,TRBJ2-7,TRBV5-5,TGTGCCAGCAGCTTGGAAGGGGTCTACGAGCAGTACTTC,CASSLEGVYEQYF
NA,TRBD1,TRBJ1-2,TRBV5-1,TGCGCCAGCAGCCCTGACAGGGAAGAAGGCTACACCTTC,CASSPDREEGYTF
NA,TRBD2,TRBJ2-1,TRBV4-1,TGCGCCAGCAGCCAAGCCCCAACTAGCGGGGGAGACAATGAGCAGTTCTTC,CASSQAPTSGGDNEQFF
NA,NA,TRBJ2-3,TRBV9,TGTGCCAGCAGCGTAGGAGGGTTCACAGATACGCAGTATTTT,CASSVGGFTDTQYF
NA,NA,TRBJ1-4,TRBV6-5,TGTGCCAGCAGACAACAGGGTAGGGACGAAAAACTGTTTTTT,CASRQQGRDEKLFF
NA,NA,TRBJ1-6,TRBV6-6,TGTGCCAGCATGTCGGTTAACTATTCACCCCTCCACTTT,CASMSVNYSPLHF
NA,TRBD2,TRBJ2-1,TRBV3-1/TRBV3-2,TGTGCCAGCAGCCAAGAGGGACTAGCGGGGGCCGGTCAGTTCTTC,CASSQEGLAGAGQFF
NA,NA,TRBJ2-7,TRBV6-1,TGTGCCAGCAGTGCAGGAGAGGGGGTCCCTTCCTACGAGCAGTACTTC,CASSAGEGVPSYEQYF
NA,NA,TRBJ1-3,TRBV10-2,TGCGCCAGCAGTGAGTCGAAAGTAGGGGGTGGAGGTGGAAACACCATATATTTT,CASSESKVGGGGGNTIYF
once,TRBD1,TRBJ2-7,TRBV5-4,TGTGCCAGCAGCTCGGGACAGGGCCTCGAGCAGTACTTC,CASSSGQGLEQYF
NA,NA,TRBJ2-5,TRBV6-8,TGTGCCAGCAGTTACTCTACAGAAGAGACCCAGTACTTC,CASSYSTEETQYF
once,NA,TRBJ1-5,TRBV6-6,TGTGCCAGCTCTCCAGGGGCAATCAATCAGCCCCAGCATTTT,CASSPGAINQPQHF
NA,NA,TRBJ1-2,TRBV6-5,TGTGCCAGCAGCCCGGACAGCTATGGCTACACCTTC,CASSPDSYGYTF